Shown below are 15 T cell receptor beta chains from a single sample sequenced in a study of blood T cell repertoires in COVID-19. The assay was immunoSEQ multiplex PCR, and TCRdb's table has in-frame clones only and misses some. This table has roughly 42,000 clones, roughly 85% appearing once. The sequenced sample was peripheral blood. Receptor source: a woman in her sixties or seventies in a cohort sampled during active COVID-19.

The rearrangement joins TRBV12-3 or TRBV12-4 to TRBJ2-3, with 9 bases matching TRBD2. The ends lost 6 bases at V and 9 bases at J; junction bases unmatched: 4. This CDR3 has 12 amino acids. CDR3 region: CASSQSGGTQYF. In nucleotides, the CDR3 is TGTGCCAGCAGCCAGAGCGGGGGGACGCAGTATTTT.

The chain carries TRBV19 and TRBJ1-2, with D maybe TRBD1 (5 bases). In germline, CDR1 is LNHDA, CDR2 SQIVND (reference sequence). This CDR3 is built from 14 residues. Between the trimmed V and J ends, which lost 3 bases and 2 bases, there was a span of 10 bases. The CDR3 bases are TGTGCCAGTAGTATTTACCCAGGGAACTATGGCTACACCTTC. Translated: CASSIYPGNYGYTF.

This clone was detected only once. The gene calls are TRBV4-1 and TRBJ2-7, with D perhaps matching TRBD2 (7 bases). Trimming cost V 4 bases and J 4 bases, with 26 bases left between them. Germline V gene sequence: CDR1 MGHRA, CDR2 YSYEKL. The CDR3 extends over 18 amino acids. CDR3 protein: CASSLHWGGPTNLYEQYF. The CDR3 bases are TGCGCCAGCAGCCTACATTGGGGGGGCCCCACAAACCTTTACGAGCAGTACTTC.

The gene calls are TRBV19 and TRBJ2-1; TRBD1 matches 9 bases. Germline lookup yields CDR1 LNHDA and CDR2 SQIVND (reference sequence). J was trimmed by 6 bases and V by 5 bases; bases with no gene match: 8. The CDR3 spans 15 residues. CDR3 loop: CASSPGQGTSNEQFF. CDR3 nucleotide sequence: TGTGCCAGTAGTCCGGGACAGGGAACATCCAATGAGCAGTTCTTC.

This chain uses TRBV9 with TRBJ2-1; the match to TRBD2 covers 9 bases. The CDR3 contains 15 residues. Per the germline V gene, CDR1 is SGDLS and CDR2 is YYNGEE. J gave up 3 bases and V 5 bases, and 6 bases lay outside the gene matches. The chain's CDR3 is CASRGSGSSYNEQFF. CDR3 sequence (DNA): TGTGCCAGCAGGGGTAGCGGGAGTAGCTACAATGAGCAGTTCTTC.

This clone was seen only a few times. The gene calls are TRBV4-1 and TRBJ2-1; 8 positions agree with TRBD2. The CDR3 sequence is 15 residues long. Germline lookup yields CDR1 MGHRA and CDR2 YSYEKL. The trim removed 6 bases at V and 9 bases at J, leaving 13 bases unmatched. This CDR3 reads CASSYMTSARGEQFF. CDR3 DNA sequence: TGCGCCAGCAGTTACATGACTAGCGCACGCGGTGAGCAGTTCTTC.

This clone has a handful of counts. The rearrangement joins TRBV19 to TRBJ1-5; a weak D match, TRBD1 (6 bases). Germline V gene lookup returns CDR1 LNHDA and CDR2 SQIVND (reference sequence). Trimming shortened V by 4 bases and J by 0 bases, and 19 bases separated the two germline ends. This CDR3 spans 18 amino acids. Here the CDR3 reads CASSKLAGVSYSNQPQHF. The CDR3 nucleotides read TGTGCCAGTAGTAAACTTGCAGGGGTATCCTATAGCAATCAGCCCCAGCATTTT.

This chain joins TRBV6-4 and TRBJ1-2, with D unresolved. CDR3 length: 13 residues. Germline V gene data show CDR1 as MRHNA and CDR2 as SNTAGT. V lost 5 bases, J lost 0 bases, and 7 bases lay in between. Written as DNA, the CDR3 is TGTGCCAGCAGTCCGACTGCTAACTATGGCTACACCTTC. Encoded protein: CASSPTANYGYTF.

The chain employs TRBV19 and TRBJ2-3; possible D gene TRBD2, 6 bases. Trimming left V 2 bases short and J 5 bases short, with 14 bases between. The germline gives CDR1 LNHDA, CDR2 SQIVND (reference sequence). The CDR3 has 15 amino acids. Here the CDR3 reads CASSISGWREDTQYF. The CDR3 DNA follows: TGTGCCAGTAGTATAAGCGGGTGGAGGGAAGATACGCAGTATTTT. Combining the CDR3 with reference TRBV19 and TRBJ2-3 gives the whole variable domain DGGITQSPKYLFRKEGQNVTLSCEQNLNHDAMYWYRQDPGQGLRLIYYSQIVNDFQKGDIAEGYSVSREKKESFPLTVTSAQKNPTAFYLCASSISGWREDTQYFGPGTRLTVL.

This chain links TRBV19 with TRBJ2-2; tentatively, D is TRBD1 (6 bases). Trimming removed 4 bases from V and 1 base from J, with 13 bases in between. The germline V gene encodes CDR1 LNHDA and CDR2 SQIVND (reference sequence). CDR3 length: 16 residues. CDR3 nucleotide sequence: TGTGCCAGTAGTACTTCGGACAGCGGGAACACCGGGGAGCTGTTTTTT. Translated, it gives CASSTSDSGNTGELFF. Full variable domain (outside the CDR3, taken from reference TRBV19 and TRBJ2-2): DGGITQSPKYLFRKEGQNVTLSCEQNLNHDAMYWYRQDPGQGLRLIYYSQIVNDFQKGDIAEGYSVSREKKESFPLTVTSAQKNPTAFYLCASSTSDSGNTGELFFGEGSRLTVL.

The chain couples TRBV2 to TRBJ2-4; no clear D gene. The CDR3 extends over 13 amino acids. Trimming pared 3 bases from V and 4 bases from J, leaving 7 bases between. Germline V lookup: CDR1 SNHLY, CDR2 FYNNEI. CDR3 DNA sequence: TGTGCCAGCAGTGATGGCAGTAAAAACATTCAGTACTTC. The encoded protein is CASSDGSKNIQYF.

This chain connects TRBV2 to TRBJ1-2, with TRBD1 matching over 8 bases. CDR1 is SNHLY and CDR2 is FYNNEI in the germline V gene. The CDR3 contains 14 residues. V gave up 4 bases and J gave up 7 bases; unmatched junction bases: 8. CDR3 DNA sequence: TGTGCCAGCAGTGGGGAGACAGGGGTGGGTGGCTACACCTTC. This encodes CASSGETGVGGYTF.

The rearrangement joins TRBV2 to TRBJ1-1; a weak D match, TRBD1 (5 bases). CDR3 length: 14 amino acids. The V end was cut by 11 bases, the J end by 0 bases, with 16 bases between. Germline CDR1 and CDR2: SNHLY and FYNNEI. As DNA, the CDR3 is TGTGCCGGACAAACGGGCAACATGAACACTGAAGCTTTCTTT. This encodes CAGQTGNMNTEAFF.

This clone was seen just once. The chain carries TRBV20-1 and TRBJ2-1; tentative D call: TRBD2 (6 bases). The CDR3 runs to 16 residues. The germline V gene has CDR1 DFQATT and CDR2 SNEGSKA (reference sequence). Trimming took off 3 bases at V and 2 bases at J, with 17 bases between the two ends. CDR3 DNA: TGCAGTGCTAGTGAGTTGGTTAGCGGTACCTACAATGAGCAGTTCTTC. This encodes CSASELVSGTYNEQFF.

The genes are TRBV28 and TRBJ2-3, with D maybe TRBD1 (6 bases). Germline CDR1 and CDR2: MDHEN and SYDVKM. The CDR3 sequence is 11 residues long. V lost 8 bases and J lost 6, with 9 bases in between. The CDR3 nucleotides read TGTGCCAGCGGGGGCGGGGATACGCAGTATTTT. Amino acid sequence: CASGGGDTQYF.